The rows below give T cell receptor beta chains drawn from one sample of a study of beta chain features in type 1 diabetes. Profiling relied on immunoSEQ multiplex PCR, and the TCRdb table lists in-frame clones only, not all of them. The sample consists of 130,000 or so clones, approximately 10% of them appearing once. The sample taken for sequencing was central memory CD4+ T cells from blood. Receptor source: a man aged 25-45 years with type 1 diabetes. The CDR3 runs from the conserved cysteine through the conserved F or W. D genes are given only for firm matches. Clone size is not always given. Where it is, it says once, few, many or a class for expanded clones.

clone_size	v_call	d_call	j_call	cdr3_aa	cdr3_nt
few	TRBV7-2	.	TRBJ2-1	CASSSGGPGYNEQFF	TGTGCCAGCAGCTCGGGGGGCCCTGGCTACAATGAGCAGTTCTTC
few	TRBV7-8	.	TRBJ1-2	CASSARSFYGYTF	TGTGCCAGCAGCGCTAGGTCCTTCTATGGCTACACCTTC
few	TRBV5-1	TRBD1	TRBJ2-5	CASSLQGETQYF	TGCGCCAGCAGCTTACAGGGGGAGACCCAGTACTTC
.	TRBV15	.	TRBJ2-3	CATSRDQVGTDTQYF	TGTGCCACCAGCAGAGATCAGGTCGGCACAGATACGCAGTATTTT
many	TRBV2	TRBD2	TRBJ2-1	CASSDWSSGLYNEQFF	TGTGCCAGCAGTGATTGGTCTAGCGGCCTCTACAATGAGCAGTTCTTC
few	TRBV28	.	TRBJ1-4	CASSQGRQANEKLFF	TGTGCCAGCAGTCAAGGACGACAGGCTAATGAAAAACTGTTTTTT
.	TRBV5-4	.	TRBJ2-7	CASSQVGTAGEQYF	TGCGCCAGCAGCCAAGTAGGAACAGCGGGCGAGCAGTACTTC
.	TRBV5-4	.	TRBJ2-3	CASSLGTAADTQYF	TGTGCCAGCAGCTTAGGGACTGCGGCAGATACGCAGTATTTT
many	TRBV19	.	TRBJ1-1	CASRGHMNTEAFF	TGTGCCAGCCGGGGACACATGAACACTGAAGCTTTCTTT
.	TRBV19	.	TRBJ2-7	CASSIGGHFSSYEQYF	TGTGCCAGTAGTATAGGAGGCCACTTCAGCTCCTACGAGCAGTACTTC
.	TRBV7-2	TRBD1	TRBJ2-7	CASSVTGGSYEQYF	TGTGCCAGCAGCGTTACAGGGGGGTCCTACGAGCAGTACTTC
.	TRBV2	TRBD2	TRBJ2-3	CASSGFSGGQEQYF	TGTGCCAGCAGTGGTTTTAGCGGGGGGCAGGAGCAGTATTTT
.	TRBV9	.	TRBJ1-1	CASSPMGARTAFF	TGTGCCAGCAGCCCCATGGGGGCGAGGACAGCTTTCTTT
.	TRBV29-1	.	TRBJ2-5	CGAQQETQYF	TGCGGGGCCCAGCAAGAGACCCAGTACTTC
.	TRBV28	TRBD1	TRBJ1-2	CASTRTGENYGYTF	TGTGCCAGCACCCGGACAGGGGAAAACTATGGCTACACCTTC
many	TRBV28	TRBD2	TRBJ2-1	CASSFISGGAGEQFF	TGTGCCAGCAGTTTCATTAGCGGGGGGGCCGGTGAGCAGTTCTTC
.	TRBV6-6	.	TRBJ1-2	CASSLETATYGYTF	TGTGCCAGCAGTCTAGAGACAGCCACCTATGGCTACACCTTC
few	TRBV20-1	.	TRBJ2-7	CSATDNYEQYF	TGCAGTGCTACAGATAACTACGAGCAGTACTTC
.	TRBV10-2	TRBD2	TRBJ2-7	CASSVTSGGTEQYF	TGCGCCAGCAGTGTAACTAGCGGGGGGACCGAGCAGTACTTC
.	TRBV5-1	TRBD2	TRBJ2-1	CASSSSGVDNEQFF	TGCGCCAGCAGCTCCAGCGGGGTAGACAATGAGCAGTTCTTC
.	TRBV28	.	TRBJ1-6	CASSWGPMNSPLHF	TGTGCCAGCAGTTGGGGCCCGATGAATTCACCCCTCCACTTT
.	TRBV9	.	TRBJ2-1	CASSVDPGINEQFF	TGTGCCAGCAGCGTAGACCCAGGGATCAATGAGCAGTTCTTC
few	TRBV4-2	TRBD2	TRBJ2-5	CASSPRIAGRYQETQYF	TGTGCCAGCAGCCCTAGGATAGCGGGGAGGTACCAAGAGACCCAGTACTTC
few	TRBV7-2	TRBD2	TRBJ2-5	CASSPWTSGGRETQYF	TGTGCCAGCAGCCCTTGGACTAGCGGGGGCCGGGAGACCCAGTACTTC
.	TRBV5-4	.	TRBJ2-1	CASSSLSEGEQFF	TGTGCCAGCAGCTCCTTGTCGGAGGGCGAGCAGTTCTTC
.	TRBV5-4	.	TRBJ1-2	CASSFGSGYTF	TGTGCCAGCAGCTTCGGTTCTGGCTACACCTTC
few	TRBV5-6	.	TRBJ1-2	CASSLDSGIGYGYTF	TGTGCCAGCAGCCTAGATTCAGGGATCGGCTATGGCTACACCTTC
.	TRBV9	.	TRBJ2-1	CASSVAEAYNEQFF	TGTGCCAGCAGCGTAGCTGAGGCGTACAATGAGCAGTTCTTC
.	TRBV7-8	TRBD1	TRBJ2-7	CASSLNPGQGSEQYF	TGTGCCAGCAGCTTAAACCCGGGACAGGGATCCGAGCAGTACTTC
.	TRBV7-2	.	TRBJ2-1	CASSHGSSYNEQFF	TGTGCCAGCAGCCACGGGAGCTCCTACAATGAGCAGTTCTTC
.	TRBV5-1	.	TRBJ2-2	CASKGDTNTGELFF	TGCGCCAGCAAAGGGGACACGAACACCGGGGAGCTGTTTTTT
few	TRBV5-4	TRBD1	TRBJ2-7	CASSWGQGSSYEQYF	TGTGCCAGCAGCTGGGGACAGGGTAGCTCCTACGAGCAGTACTTC
few	TRBV29-1	TRBD2	TRBJ2-1	CSGTSWDEQFF	TGCAGCGGGACTAGCTGGGATGAGCAGTTCTTC
few	TRBV5-1	TRBD1	TRBJ2-5	CASSLAFYRGVETQYF	TGCGCCAGCAGCTTGGCTTTCTACAGGGGTGTAGAGACCCAGTACTTC
few	TRBV15	.	TRBJ2-4	CATSRGAGADGIQYF	TGTGCCACCAGCAGGGGCGCAGGGGCGGACGGCATTCAGTACTTC
.	TRBV2	.	TRBJ2-4	CASSEELVLNIQYF	TGTGCCAGCAGTGAGGAACTAGTACTTAACATTCAGTACTTC
few	TRBV18	.	TRBJ2-5	CASSPGLNQETQYF	TGTGCCAGCTCACCAGGACTAAACCAAGAGACCCAGTACTTC
.	TRBV5-6	TRBD2	TRBJ2-7	CASSLVAGDEQYF	TGTGCCAGCAGCCTAGTAGCGGGGGACGAGCAGTACTTC
few	TRBV19	TRBD1	TRBJ1-1	CASGGQGRIGTEAFF	TGTGCCAGTGGGGGACAGGGGAGGATCGGGACTGAAGCTTTCTTT
.	TRBV4-1	.	TRBJ2-6	CASSPSRLQGTKANVLTF	TGCGCCAGCAGCCCATCCCGTTTACAGGGCACCAAGGCCAACGTCCTGACTTTC
few	TRBV7-9	.	TRBJ1-5	CASSPQGLPDQPQHF	TGTGCCAGCAGCCCGCAGGGGCTGCCCGATCAGCCCCAGCATTTT
.	TRBV7-9	TRBD1	TRBJ2-7	CASSENRGSYEQYF	TGTGCCAGCAGCGAGAACAGGGGGAGCTACGAGCAGTACTTC
.	TRBV5-4	.	TRBJ2-5	CASSLVSERETQYF	TGTGCCAGCAGCTTGGTCTCGGAGCGAGAGACCCAGTACTTC
.	TRBV11-2	.	TRBJ2-3	CASSSYTDTQYF	TGTGCCAGCAGCTCCTACACAGATACGCAGTATTTT
.	TRBV7-2	TRBD2	TRBJ2-5	CASSLAPTSGGTTYQETQYF	TGTGCCAGCAGCTTAGCCCCTACTAGCGGGGGGACAACGTACCAAGAGACCCAGTACTTC
few	TRBV9	TRBD1	TRBJ2-2	CASSVGGQTNTGELFF	TGTGCCAGCAGCGTAGGGGGACAGACGAACACCGGGGAGCTGTTTTTT
.	TRBV7-2	TRBD1	TRBJ2-1	CASSSPGTGVDEQFF	TGTGCCAGCAGCTCCCCCGGGACAGGAGTGGATGAGCAGTTCTTC
.	TRBV5-1	TRBD1	TRBJ1-5	CASSPGQGGNQPQHF	TGCGCCAGCAGCCCCGGACAGGGGGGCAATCAGCCCCAGCATTTT
few	TRBV5-4	.	TRBJ2-7	CASRDTTYEQYF	TGTGCCAGCAGAGACACAACCTACGAGCAGTACTTC
few	TRBV5-1	.	TRBJ2-3	CASSLDGSQAGRGTDTQYF	TGCGCCAGCAGCTTGGACGGGAGTCAGGCGGGGCGCGGCACAGATACGCAGTATTTT
many	TRBV18	TRBD1	TRBJ2-1	CASSRDSGSYNEQFF	TGTGCCAGCTCACGGGACAGTGGATCCTACAATGAGCAGTTCTTC
many	TRBV14	.	TRBJ1-5	CASSQGANQPQHF	TGTGCCAGCAGCCAAGGGGCGAATCAGCCCCAGCATTTT
.	TRBV11-2	.	TRBJ1-1	CASSSQARTEAFF	TGTGCCAGCAGCTCACAGGCGAGGACTGAAGCTTTCTTT
.	TRBV2	.	TRBJ1-5	CASNHREGQPQHF	TGTGCCAGCAACCACAGGGAAGGTCAGCCCCAGCATTTT
few	TRBV18	TRBD1	TRBJ2-7	CASSRDPGGIGEQYF	TGTGCCAGCTCGCGAGACCCAGGGGGTATCGGCGAGCAGTACTTC
.	TRBV27	.	TRBJ2-3	CASSPRTDTQYF	TGTGCCAGCAGTCCTAGGACAGATACGCAGTATTTT
.	TRBV5-5	.	TRBJ2-1	CASSPSQLGAGNNEQFF	TGCGCCAGCAGCCCCTCCCAACTGGGGGCCGGTAACAATGAGCAGTTCTTC
few	TRBV11-2	TRBD1	TRBJ1-6	CASSFGTGEANNSPLHF	TGTGCCAGCAGCTTCGGGACAGGGGAAGCAAATAATTCACCCCTCCACTTT
few	TRBV28	TRBD1	TRBJ1-2	CASSSIGQGAFANYGYTF	TGTGCCAGCAGCTCCATCGGACAGGGGGCCTTCGCTAACTATGGCTACACCTTC
few	TRBV4-1	TRBD2	TRBJ2-7	CASSGTSGVYEQYF	TGCGCCAGCAGTGGGACTAGCGGGGTCTACGAGCAGTACTTC